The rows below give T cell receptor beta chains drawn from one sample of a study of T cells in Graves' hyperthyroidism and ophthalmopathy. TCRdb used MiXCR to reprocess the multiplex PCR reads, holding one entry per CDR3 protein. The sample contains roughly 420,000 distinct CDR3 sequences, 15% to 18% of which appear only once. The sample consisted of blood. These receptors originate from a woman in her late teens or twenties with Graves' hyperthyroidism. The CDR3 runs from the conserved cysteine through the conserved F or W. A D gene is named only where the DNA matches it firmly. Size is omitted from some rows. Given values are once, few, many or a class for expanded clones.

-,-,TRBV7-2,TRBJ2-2,TGTGCCAGCAGCAGCCACAAGGCTGCCGGGGAGCTGTTTTTT,CASSSHKAAGELFF
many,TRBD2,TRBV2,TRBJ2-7,TGTGCCAGCACGTCAACTAGCGGGTCCTACGAGCAGTACTTC,CASTSTSGSYEQYF
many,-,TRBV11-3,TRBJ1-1,TGTGCCAGCAGTTCAATTGGGGGCCCTAACACTGAAGCTTTCTTT,CASSSIGGPNTEAFF
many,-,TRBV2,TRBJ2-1,TGTGCCAGCAGTGTCGGGGGGCACACGATAAATGAGCAGTTCTTC,CASSVGGHTINEQFF
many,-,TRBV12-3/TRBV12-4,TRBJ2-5,TGTGCCAGCAACTGGGGCGCAGGTCCAGAGACCCAGTACTTC,CASNWGAGPETQYF
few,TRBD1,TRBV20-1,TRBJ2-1,TGCAGTGCTAGAGATGGGACAGGGTCTACCTACAATGAGCAGTTCTTC,CSARDGTGSTYNEQFF
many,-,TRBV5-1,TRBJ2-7,TGCGCCAGCAGCCGGGGACGATCCTCCTACGAGCAGTACTTC,CASSRGRSSYEQYF
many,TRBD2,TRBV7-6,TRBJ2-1,TGTGCCAGCAGCTTAGGGACTAGCGGGAGTAGCTCCTACAATGAGCAGTTCTTC,CASSLGTSGSSSYNEQFF
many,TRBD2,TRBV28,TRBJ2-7,TGTGCCAGCAGTTTTACAAGGACTAGCGGGAGTCCCCTACCTCACGAGCAGTACTTC,CASSFTRTSGSPLPHEQYF
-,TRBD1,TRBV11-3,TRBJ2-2,TGTGCCAGCAGCCCCCGCGATAGGACAGGGGGCAGTGAAGCCGGGGAGCTGTTTTTT,CASSPRDRTGGSEAGELFF
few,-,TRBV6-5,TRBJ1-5,TGTGCCAGCAGTTACTCGGGTAGGGAAAACGGTGGGCCCCAGCATTTT,CASSYSGRENGGPQHF
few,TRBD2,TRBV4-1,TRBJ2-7,TGCGCCAGCAGCCAACGGACTAGCGGGGGGAACCACGAGCAGTACTTC,CASSQRTSGGNHEQYF
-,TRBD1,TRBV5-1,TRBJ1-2,TGCGCCAGCAGCCGGGGACAGGGGGTGAACTATGGCTACACCTTC,CASSRGQGVNYGYTF
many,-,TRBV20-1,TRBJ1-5,TGCAGTGCCATAACAGGATTCTATAGCAATCAGCCCCAGCATTTT,CSAITGFYSNQPQHF
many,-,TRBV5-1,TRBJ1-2,TGCGCCAGCAGCTTGGCCCAGACAGGCTATGGCTACACCTTC,CASSLAQTGYGYTF
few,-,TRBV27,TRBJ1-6,TGTGCCAGCAGCATGGGATGGGAAGGATCACCCCTCCACTTT,CASSMGWEGSPLHF
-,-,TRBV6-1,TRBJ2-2,TGTGCCAGCAGTCATGACAGAGTTAACACCGGGGAGCTGTTTTTT,CASSHDRVNTGELFF
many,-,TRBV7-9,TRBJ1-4,TGTGCCAGCAGTTTAAGGGGGGAAAAACTGTTTTTT,CASSLRGEKLFF
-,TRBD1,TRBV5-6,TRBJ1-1,TGTGCCAGCAGCTTGGACAGGGGTCGAATGAACACTGAAGCTTTCTTT,CASSLDRGRMNTEAFF
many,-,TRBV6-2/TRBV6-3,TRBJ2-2,TGTGCCAGCAGCATCCCCGGGGGATGGACCGGGGAGCTGTTTTTT,CASSIPGGWTGELFF
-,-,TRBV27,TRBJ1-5,TGTGCCAGCAGTTTGGGGCCCAGGGATGGAAGCAATCAGCCCCAGCATTTT,CASSLGPRDGSNQPQHF
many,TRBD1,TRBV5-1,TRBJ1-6,TGCGCCAGCAGTTTGACGGGACAGGGGCGTTCACCCCTCCACTTT,CASSLTGQGRSPLHF
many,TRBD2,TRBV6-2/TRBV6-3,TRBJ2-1,TGTGCCAGCAGCCCGGGACTAGAATACAATGAGCAGTTCTTC,CASSPGLEYNEQFF
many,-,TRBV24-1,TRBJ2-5,TGTGCCACCAGTGCGAGCGGAGAGACCCAGTACTTC,CATSASGETQYF
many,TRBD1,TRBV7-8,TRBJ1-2,TGTGCCAGCAGCCCACGACAGGGCGCTGTTGGGGGCTACACCTTC,CASSPRQGAVGGYTF
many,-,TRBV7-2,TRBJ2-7,TGTGCCAGCAGCCGGTCGGTGGGCTACGAGCAGTACTTC,CASSRSVGYEQYF
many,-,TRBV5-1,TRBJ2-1,TGCGCCAGCAGCCTAGGGACTCAGGCTTACAATGAGCAGTTCTTC,CASSLGTQAYNEQFF
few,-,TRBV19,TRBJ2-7,TGTGCCAGTAGTATCGGGACTGGCGCCTACGAGCAGTACTTC,CASSIGTGAYEQYF